This T cell receptor (beta chain) came from a study of T cells in Graves' hyperthyroidism and ophthalmopathy. Whole-study results and caveats: Blood also carried most thyroid clonotypes expanded above 0.001. The model's output predicted ophthalmopathy at a median of roughly seven months prior to onset.

The study left out patients who had uncontrolled infection, other autoimmune disease, pregnancy or lactation. The study based diagnoses on clinical symptoms, serum thyroxine and TRAb, thyroid ultrasound and orbital computed tomography. RNA transcripts were the template for amplifying TCR beta CDR3 regions. Primed by the HTBI set, a first-round RT-PCR was run on the TCR CDR3. TCRdb used MiXCR to reprocess the multiplex PCR reads, holding one entry per CDR3 protein. The top ten clones hold around 7.8% of a sample with a few hundred thousand distinct CDR3 sequences, roughly 14% of them seen once. CDR1 and CDR2 (germline): SEHNR, FQNEAQ (reference sequence). CDR3 length equals 14 residues. V lost 1 base, J lost 5 bases, and 10 bases lay in between. On this clonotype itself: Its cognate antigen is unknown.

The V call is TRBV7-9, the J call TRBJ2-3; no definite D call. The receptor comes from a woman younger than 45 with Graves' hyperthyroidism. Sequences were obtained from blood. CDR3 in DNA: TGTGCCAGCAGCTTAGAACGCGCCGGAGATACGCAGTATTTT. As protein: CASSLERAGDTQYF.